These T cell receptor beta chains were read from a single sample in a study of human T cells and chemical hapten exposure. In TCRdb, the RACE reads were re-called with MiXCR into one record per CDR3 protein. The sample holds 120,000 to 150,000 distinct CDR3 sequences; 10% to 15% are singletons and the top ten take around 1.4%. The sample here was whole blood, taken in connection with sensitization to the hapten diphenylcyclopropenone (DPC). The receptor source for this set is a woman between 45 and 65 years old with alopecia areata. Some clones in this sample may be carry-over from other donors' samples. CDR3s include the opening cysteine and the closing phenylalanine or tryptophan. D genes are given only for firm matches. Clone size is not always given. Where it is, it says once, few, many or a class for expanded clones.

j_call v_call clone_size d_call cdr3_aa cdr3_nt
TRBJ2-2 TRBV2 many NA CASKTDYTGELFF TGTGCCAGCAAGACAGACTACACCGGGGAGCTGTTTTTT
TRBJ2-3 TRBV7-2 few NA CASSFDGRRNTDTQYF TGTGCCAGCAGCTTTGACGGGAGACGTAACACAGATACGCAGTATTTT
TRBJ2-7 TRBV5-6 few TRBD1 CASSLTGTDYEQYF TGTGCCAGCAGCTTAACCGGGACAGACTACGAGCAGTACTTC
TRBJ1-1 TRBV6-1 few NA CASSGPKVGMNTEAFF TGTGCCAGCAGTGGCCCTAAGGTGGGGATGAACACTGAAGCTTTCTTT
TRBJ2-5 TRBV11-2 NA TRBD2 CAGSLRGAASGLGETQYF TGTGCCGGCAGCTTACGGGGAGCGGCTAGCGGGCTGGGCGAGACCCAGTACTTC
TRBJ2-6 TRBV12-3/TRBV12-4 NA TRBD2 CASRPSLAGASGANVLTF TGTGCCAGCAGGCCGAGCCTAGCGGGGGCCTCTGGGGCCAACGTCCTGACTTTC
TRBJ2-1 TRBV19 many NA CASSSSLGESSYNEQFF TGTGCCAGTAGTAGCTCCCTGGGGGAAAGCTCCTACAATGAGCAGTTCTTC
TRBJ2-5 TRBV5-5 many NA CASRRAVQLYQETQYF TGTGCCAGCAGACGGGCCGTGCAGTTGTACCAAGAGACCCAGTACTTC
TRBJ1-5 TRBV6-5 many NA CASSYSAGHQPQHF TGTGCCAGCAGTTACTCGGCAGGACATCAGCCCCAGCATTTT
TRBJ2-4 TRBV20-1 few TRBD2 CSARSGISKNIQYF TGCAGTGCTAGGAGCGGGATCTCCAAAAACATTCAGTACTTC
TRBJ1-4 TRBV27 NA NA CASRPHRPGLREKLFF TGTGCCAGCAGGCCTCACAGGCCGGGACTCCGGGAAAAACTGTTTTTT
TRBJ2-1 TRBV18 many TRBD1 CASSRTGGDEQFF TGTGCCAGCTCCCGGACAGGGGGCGATGAGCAGTTCTTC
TRBJ2-2 TRBV7-3 NA TRBD1 CASRFGTGGNGGELFF TGTGCCAGCAGATTTGGGACAGGGGGTAATGGCGGGGAGCTGTTTTTT
TRBJ1-1 TRBV5-5 NA NA CASSLWNWGRRTEAFF TGTGCCAGCAGCTTGTGGAATTGGGGCAGGCGAACTGAAGCTTTCTTT
TRBJ2-1 TRBV7-7 few TRBD2 CASSPGGVYNEQFF TGTGCTAGCAGCCCCGGGGGGGTTTACAATGAGCAGTTCTTC
TRBJ2-3 TRBV25-1 NA TRBD1 CASSAHGQGARDTQYF TGTGCCAGCAGCGCTCATGGACAGGGGGCGAGAGATACGCAGTATTTT
TRBJ1-2 TRBV3-1 many NA CASSPAGTYGYTF TGTGCCAGCAGCCCGGCAGGGACCTATGGCTACACCTTC
TRBJ2-3 TRBV9 few NA CASSVGEAADTQYF TGTGCCAGCAGCGTGGGGGAGGCAGCAGATACGCAGTATTTT
TRBJ1-4 TRBV2 many TRBD1 CASSGQGALGNEKLFF TGTGCCAGCAGTGGACAGGGGGCGCTTGGTAATGAAAAACTGTTTTTT
TRBJ1-1 TRBV27 NA TRBD1 CASSPSPGGTEAFF TGTGCCAGCAGTCCTTCGCCAGGGGGGACTGAAGCTTTCTTT
TRBJ2-3 TRBV28 few NA CASGGSVDTQYF TGTGCCAGCGGCGGGTCAGTCGATACGCAGTATTTT
TRBJ2-2 TRBV19 once TRBD1 CASIRGQNTGELFF TGTGCCAGTATCAGGGGGCAAAACACCGGGGAGCTGTTTTTT
TRBJ2-7 TRBV7-9 many NA CASSSPGGPYEQYF TGTGCCAGCAGCTCCCCAGGCGGCCCCTACGAGCAGTACTTC
TRBJ2-2 TRBV27 few NA CASSSVSAGYTGELFF TGTGCCAGCAGTTCGGTCAGCGCCGGGTACACCGGGGAGCTGTTTTTT
TRBJ2-2 TRBV19 few TRBD2 CASTTGGAWTGELFF TGTGCCAGTACCACCGGGGGGGCTTGGACCGGGGAGCTGTTTTTT
TRBJ1-3 TRBV29-1 NA TRBD1 CSVEPTGDTRNTIYF TGCAGCGTGGAACCCACAGGGGACACACGAAACACCATATATTTT
TRBJ2-7 TRBV6-5 few NA CASSRGESRGNEQYF TGTGCCAGCAGCCGAGGGGAGTCCCGAGGGAACGAGCAGTACTTC
TRBJ2-2 TRBV2 many TRBD2 CASSVRLAGGPNTGELFF TGTGCCAGCAGTGTTCGGCTAGCGGGAGGGCCGAACACCGGGGAGCTGTTTTTT
TRBJ1-2 TRBV6-5 NA TRBD1 CASTGWGQAHYGYTF TGTGCCAGCACTGGCTGGGGACAGGCCCACTATGGCTACACCTTC
TRBJ2-5 TRBV11-2 many NA CASSQGQFETQYF TGTGCCAGCAGCCAAGGGCAGTTTGAGACCCAGTACTTC
TRBJ1-4 TRBV27 few NA CASSIRGDKKLFF TGTGCCAGCAGCATCAGGGGTGATAAAAAACTGTTTTTT
TRBJ2-1 TRBV12-3/TRBV12-4 NA NA CASSSRRGTNEQFF TGTGCCAGCAGTTCCAGACGAGGTACCAATGAGCAGTTCTTC
TRBJ1-1 TRBV25-1 NA NA CASSDRGTEAFF TGTGCCAGCAGTGATCGGGGCACTGAAGCTTTCTTT
TRBJ2-7 TRBV20-1 NA TRBD2 CSATITSGYEQYF TGCAGTGCTACGATCACTAGCGGGTACGAGCAGTACTTC
TRBJ2-7 TRBV18 NA TRBD2 CASSRLASYEQYF TGTGCCAGCTCCCGACTAGCGTCCTACGAGCAGTACTTC
TRBJ2-3 TRBV6-6 many TRBD1 CASSRQGGTDTQYF TGTGCCAGCAGCAGACAGGGAGGCACAGATACGCAGTATTTT
TRBJ2-1 TRBV20-1 many NA CSAREGGSPSDEQFF TGCAGTGCTAGAGAAGGGGGGAGCCCCTCAGATGAGCAGTTCTTC
TRBJ1-2 TRBV19 NA NA CASSIELGEGYTF TGTGCCAGTAGTATAGAACTCGGGGAAGGCTACACCTTC
TRBJ2-1 TRBV28 many NA CASSLAALGPLYNEQFF TGTGCCAGCAGTTTGGCGGCCCTGGGGCCTCTCTACAATGAGCAGTTCTTC
TRBJ2-4 TRBV12-3/TRBV12-4 few NA CASKLAKNIQYF TGTGCCAGCAAACTAGCCAAAAACATTCAGTACTTC
TRBJ2-1 TRBV20-1 NA TRBD1 CSVSTRSGTGGDEQFF TGCAGTGTTTCGACCCGCTCCGGGACAGGGGGCGATGAGCAGTTCTTC
TRBJ2-2 TRBV19 many NA CASSMMRQGTGELFF TGTGCCAGTAGTATGATGCGGCAGGGAACCGGGGAGCTGTTTTTT
TRBJ2-4 TRBV4-3 few NA CASSQVLATLAKNIQYF TGCGCCAGCAGCCAGGTCCTAGCGACACTAGCCAAAAACATTCAGTACTTC
TRBJ1-1 TRBV29-1 many NA CSGGKGRAEAFF TGCAGCGGGGGAAAGGGGAGGGCTGAAGCTTTCTTT
TRBJ1-5 TRBV20-1 few TRBD1 CSAGRGTEGQPQHF TGCAGTGCTGGCCGCGGGACAGAAGGCCAGCCCCAGCATTTT